This passage covers 15 T cell receptor beta chains from one sample sequenced in a study of T cell responses to AZD1222 COVID-19 vaccine. Profiling relied on immunoSEQ multiplex PCR, and the TCRdb table lists in-frame clones only, not all of them. Of around 130,000 clones listed, about nine tenths are singletons. The specimen was peripheral blood, collected 28 days after the second AZD1222 dose. The origin of the receptors is an adult who received the AZD1222 COVID-19 vaccine.

The chain employs TRBV11-2 and TRBJ1-3; D remains unclear. Germline V CDR1 and CDR2: SGHAT, FQNNGV. V was clipped by 5 bases and J by 0 bases, with 11 bases between them. The CDR3 runs to 15 residues. The CDR3 DNA sequence: TGTGCCAGCAGCCCGCCACTCATCTCTGGAAACACCATATATTTT. It specifies CASSPPLISGNTIYF.

This chain links TRBV19 with TRBJ2-2; D is unresolved. Trimming left V 0 bases short and J 1 base short, with 9 bases between. Germline lookup yields CDR1 LNHDA and CDR2 SQIVND (reference sequence). CDR3 size: 16 residues. The CDR3 DNA reads as TGTGCCAGTAGTATAGAACTGCGACAGAACACCGGGGAGCTGTTTTTT. Encoded protein: CASSIELRQNTGELFF. The full variable domain, in which reference TRBV19 and TRBJ2-2 provide the parts outside the CDR3, is DGGITQSPKYLFRKEGQNVTLSCEQNLNHDAMYWYRQDPGQGLRLIYYSQIVNDFQKGDIAEGYSVSREKKESFPLTVTSAQKNPTAFYLCASSIELRQNTGELFFGEGSRLTVL.

The CDR3 protein is CSAPTGGVFAYGYTF. In nucleotides, the CDR3 is TGCAGCGCTCCGACAGGGGGCGTCTTTGCCTATGGCTACACCTTC. This sequence joins TRBV29-1 and TRBJ1-2; TRBD1 matches at 10 bases. CDR3 size: 15 residues. V was pared by 7 bases and J by 4 bases, with 12 bases of the junction left unmatched. Germline V gene lookup returns CDR1 SQVTM and CDR2 ANQGSEA.

The chain joins TRBV3-1 (or the pseudogene TRBV3-2) to TRBJ1-1, with no clear D. The V gene's germline CDR1 is LGHDT and CDR2 YNNKEL (reference sequence). V shed 1 base and J shed 7 bases, with 13 bases lying between them. The CDR3 totals 14 residues. The CDR3 nucleotides read TGTGCCAGCAGCCAAGGTTCTCGAGACGGTGAAGCTTTCTTT. Translating it yields CASSQGSRDGEAFF.

The J gene is TRBJ2-3, the V gene TRBV27, with TRBD2 as a possible D gene (6 bases). Germline assignment: CDR1 MNHEY and CDR2 SMNVEV (reference sequence). This CDR3 region has 15 residues. V lost 3 bases, J lost 1 base, and 11 bases lay in between. This CDR3 is CASSLIWGGTDTQYF. CDR3 nucleotides: TGTGCCAGCAGTTTGATCTGGGGGGGCACAGATACGCAGTATTTT.

V is TRBV30 and J is TRBJ2-7; TRBD2 is a possible D gene (5 bases). Looked up from germline, CDR1 is GTSNPN and CDR2 is SVGIG (reference sequence). Between the trimmed V and J ends, which lost 0 bases and 3 bases, there was a span of 9 bases. This CDR3 contains 13 residues. CDR3 region: CAWSVSRGYEQYF. In DNA form, the CDR3 reads TGTGCCTGGAGTGTAAGTCGGGGCTACGAGCAGTACTTC.

This sequence joins TRBV7-8 and TRBJ1-6, with D perhaps TRBD1 (6 bases). V was pared by 5 bases and J by 5 bases, with 16 bases between. CDR1 is SGHVS and CDR2 is FQNEAQ in the germline V gene. The CDR3 is 16 residues long. CDR3 sequence reads: CASSQRGTGNNSPLHF. In DNA, the CDR3 is TGTGCCAGCAGCCAAAGGGGAACAGGGAATAATTCACCCCTCCACTTT.

J is TRBJ1-3 and V is TRBV18; 7 nucleotides line up with TRBD1. In germline, CDR1 is KGHSH, CDR2 LQKENI. The CDR3 totals 22 residues. V trimming: 4 bases; J trimming: 0 bases; junction bases outside the gene matches: 24. In DNA, the CDR3 is TGTGCCAGCTCACAAAAACGGGCCCGGGACAGATTTGGTCTCTACTCTGGAAACACCATATATTTT. Amino acids: CASSQKRARDRFGLYSGNTIYF.

The V call is TRBV19, the J call TRBJ1-2, with TRBD1 matching over 9 bases. There are 14 residues in the CDR3. Looked up from germline, CDR1 is LNHDA and CDR2 is SQIVND (reference sequence). V shed 8 bases, J shed 1 base, and the junction held 5 bases outside the gene matches. For the CDR3, the DNA is TGTGCCAGTGGGGGACAGGGATATAACTATGGCTACACCTTC. Residues: CASGGQGYNYGYTF.

The chain uses TRBV2 and TRBJ1-5, with D possibly TRBD1 on 6 matching bases. CDR3 length: 14 amino acids. Trimming removed 3 bases from V and 4 bases from J, with 10 bases in between. In germline, CDR1 is SNHLY, CDR2 FYNNEI. Written as DNA, the CDR3 is TGTGCCAGCAGTGAGTTACAGGGTAATCAGCCCCAGCATTTT. Its protein is CASSELQGNQPQHF.

This rearrangement joins TRBV3-1 (or the pseudogene TRBV3-2) to TRBJ1-2; D may be TRBD1 (6 bases). CDR3 length: 14 amino acids. Per the germline V gene, CDR1 is LGHDT and CDR2 is YNNKEL (reference sequence). V shed 4 bases and J shed 7 bases, with 16 bases lying between them. This chain's CDR3 is CASSPRQGKSGYTF. CDR3 DNA: TGTGCCAGCAGCCCCCGGCAGGGGAAAAGTGGCTACACCTTC.

This clone was counted a single time. This chain links TRBV18 with TRBJ2-3; a possible D gene is TRBD2 (5 bases). Germline CDR1 reads KGHSH; CDR2 reads LQKENI. Trimming shortened V by 3 bases and J by 5 bases, and 15 bases separated the two germline ends. The CDR3 contains 15 residues. The CDR3 here is CASSPVGTGGDTQYF. The DNA for the CDR3 is TGTGCCAGCTCACCGGTAGGCACCGGAGGAGATACGCAGTATTTT.

This chain links TRBV20-1 with TRBJ2-4; D not resolved. V was shortened by 3 bases and J by 1 base, with 13 bases between the two germline ends. The CDR3 sequence is 15 residues long. The germline CDR1 and CDR2 sequences are DFQATT and SNEGSKA (reference sequence). The CDR3: CSASPLRLAKNIQYF. The CDR3 coding sequence is TGCAGTGCTAGTCCCCTTAGGTTGGCCAAAAACATTCAGTACTTC.

The rearrangement uses TRBV6-5 and TRBJ1-2; TRBD1 aligns across 9 bases. This CDR3 region has 15 residues. The V gene's germline CDR1 is MNHEY and CDR2 SVGAGI. V lost 6 bases and J lost 3; bases outside the gene matches: 8. The CDR3 DNA reads as TGTGCCAGCAGACGGGGGACAGGGACCCACTATGGCTACACCTTC. Its translation: CASRRGTGTHYGYTF.

In DNA form, the CDR3 reads TGTGCCACCAGTGATGCCGCCGACAGGGCCAACTATGGCTACACCTTC. It translates to CATSDAADRANYGYTF. J is TRBJ1-2 and V is TRBV24-1, with 7 bases lining up with TRBD1. Germline V lookup: CDR1 KGHDR, CDR2 SFDVKD. V was pared by 3 bases and J by 2 bases, with 8 bases of the junction left unmatched. The CDR3 length is 16 residues.